The 20 T cell receptor beta chains listed next were all sequenced from one sample in a study of response to subunit inactivated influenza vaccine. In TCRdb, the RT-PCR reads were re-called with MiXCR into one record per CDR3 protein. The sample shows hundreds of thousands of distinct CDR3 sequences, approximately 9.9% of them seen only once. The material was PBMCs from blood, obtained around seven weeks after vaccination. These receptors all stem from a man in his fifties or sixties who received an inactivated influenza vaccine.

This clonotype was observed a handful of times. The chain has TRBV27 and TRBJ2-2, with 12 bases fitting TRBD2. Germline V gene data show CDR1 as MNHEY and CDR2 as SMNVEV (reference sequence). Losses at the gene ends were 8 bases for V and 5 bases for J; bases not matched to a gene: 12. The CDR3 is made up of 17 amino acids. CDR3 loop: CASGFHRTSGRTGELFF. The CDR3 nucleotides are TGTGCCAGCGGGTTTCACCGAACTAGCGGGAGGACCGGGGAGCTGTTTTTT.

This clonotype was observed at least ten times. This chain uses TRBV4-3 with TRBJ2-1; tentatively, D is TRBD2 (6 bases). CDR1 LGHNA and CDR2 YSLEER come from the germline V gene. Trimming left V 0 bases short and J 15 bases short, with 9 bases between. This CDR3 has 11 amino acids. CDR3 nucleotides: TGCGCCAGCAGCCAAGAGGAGGGGCGGTTCTTC. Protein sequence: CASSQEEGRFF.

This clonotype was detected many times. CDR3 in amino acids: CASSLLAGDPGHNEQFF. In DNA, the CDR3 is TGTGCCAGCAGTTTACTAGCGGGAGATCCGGGGCACAATGAGCAGTTCTTC. The V gene is TRBV12-3 or TRBV12-4, the J gene TRBJ2-1; 10 nucleotides match TRBD2. Trimming took 2 bases from V and 5 from J; bases not matched to a gene: 9. This CDR3 spans 17 amino acids.

This clonotype was detected many times. The chain uses TRBV2 and TRBJ2-7; tentative D call: TRBD1 (5 bases). In germline, CDR1 is SNHLY, CDR2 FYNNEI. The CDR3 extends over 11 amino acids. The V gene lost 7 bases and the J gene lost 3 bases, with 7 bases spanning the gap. This CDR3 reads CASIQGYEQYF. The CDR3 bases are TGTGCCAGCATCCAGGGCTACGAGCAGTACTTC.

In this sample, this clonotype turned up many times. This sequence joins TRBV9 and TRBJ2-3; no firm D call. Germline CDR1 reads SGDLS; CDR2 reads YYNGEE. Trimming stripped 0 bases from V and 0 bases from J, with 8 bases between. The CDR3 runs 15 residues. In DNA form, the CDR3 reads TGTGCCAGCAGCGTAGGGCTGGGCAGCACAGATACGCAGTATTTT. This encodes CASSVGLGSTDTQYF.

This clonotype occurred many times. The CDR3 sequence: CSARGGQGNNQPQHF. The CDR3 DNA reads as TGCAGTGCTAGGGGGGGACAGGGGAACAATCAGCCCCAGCATTTT. The chain links TRBV20-1 to TRBJ1-5, with TRBD1 matching 10 bases. V was clipped by 3 bases and J by 3 bases; unmatched bases: 5. Germline CDR1 DFQATT, CDR2 SNEGSKA (reference sequence). The CDR3 has 15 amino acids.

The rearrangement joins TRBV20-1 to TRBJ2-7; 10 bases are a match to TRBD1. Trimming at V came to 3 bases and at J to 1 base, leaving 9 bases not matched to a gene. Germline loops: CDR1 DFQATT, CDR2 SNEGSKA (reference sequence). The CDR3 has 16 amino acids. The CDR3 nucleotides are TGCAGTGCTAGTAAGAGTGGGGGACAGGGGTCCTACGAGCAGTACTTC. Translated, it gives CSASKSGGQGSYEQYF.

This clonotype has more than one count but fewer than ten. The genes are TRBV7-2 and TRBJ1-1; D is undetermined. Looked up from germline, CDR1 is SGHTA and CDR2 is FQGNSA. The CDR3 spans 15 residues. The V end was cut by 2 bases, the J end by 0 bases, with 10 bases between. For the CDR3, the DNA is TGTGCCAGCAGCTTACTCTCAGCAATGAACACTGAAGCTTTCTTT. Translating it yields CASSLLSAMNTEAFF. Based on the CDR3 plus reference TRBV7-2 and TRBJ1-1, the full variable domain is GAGVSQSPSNKVTEKGKDVELRCDPISGHTALYWYRQSLGQGLEFLIYFQGNSAPDKSGLPSDRFSAERTGGSVSTLTIQRTQQEDSAVYLCASSLLSAMNTEAFFGQGTRLTVV.

This clonotype was picked up a small number of times. The gene calls are TRBV5-1 and TRBJ2-1; 7 bases line up with TRBD2. The CDR3 has 16 amino acids. V lost 0 bases to trimming and J lost 3 bases; unmatched junction nucleotides: 6. The germline V gene encodes CDR1 SGHRS and CDR2 YFSETQ. The CDR3 DNA reads TGCGCCAGCAGCTTGGAAGCGGGACTAAGCTACAATGAGCAGTTCTTC. Protein: CASSLEAGLSYNEQFF.

The J gene is TRBJ2-1, the V gene TRBV20-1, with 7 positions matching TRBD2. The CDR3 loop spans 12 amino acids. V gave up 3 bases and J gave up 5 bases; unmatched junction bases: 1. The germline V gene has CDR1 DFQATT and CDR2 SNEGSKA (reference sequence). The CDR3 loop is CSASGRHNEQFF. The DNA of the CDR3 is TGCAGTGCTAGCGGGAGGCACAATGAGCAGTTCTTC.

The J gene is TRBJ2-3, the V gene TRBV12-3 or TRBV12-4; either TRBD1 or TRBD2 may fit D (5 bases each). Trimming removed 4 bases from V and 14 bases from J, with 16 bases in between. This CDR3 region has 12 residues. This CDR3 is CASSYPTASLYF. DNA for the CDR3: TGTGCCAGCAGTTATCCGACAGCTAGCCTGTATTTT.

The chain joins TRBV2 to TRBJ2-3, with 7 bases that match TRBD2. CDR3 size: 15 residues. V lost 10 bases, J lost 1 base, and 11 bases stayed unmatched. Germline assignment: CDR1 SNHLY and CDR2 FYNNEI. The CDR3 sequence: CATTGTTLGTDTQYF. In nucleotides, the CDR3 is TGTGCCACCACTGGGACTACACTCGGCACAGATACGCAGTATTTT.

This clonotype came up a few times. In nucleotides, the CDR3 is TGTGCCAGCAGCTTAAGACTACTCATTCGCTCCTACAATGAGCAGTTCTTC. Protein: CASSLRLLIRSYNEQFF. This rearrangement joins TRBV7-2 to TRBJ2-1; the D gene is possibly TRBD2 (5 bases). Germline values: CDR1 SGHTA, CDR2 FQGNSA. The CDR3 totals 17 residues. Trimming pared 2 bases from V and 0 bases from J, leaving 14 bases between.

This clonotype was counted many times. V usage is TRBV7-8 and J usage is TRBJ1-4, with 9 bases that match TRBD1. CDR1 is SGHVS, CDR2 FQNEAQ, per germline. The CDR3 runs 17 residues. Germline trimming cut 1 base from V and 4 bases from J; bases unmatched to any gene: 7. In DNA form, the CDR3 reads TGTGCCAGCAGCTTAGGGAACAGGGGGCGTAGTAATGAAAAACTGTTTTTT. Translated, it gives CASSLGNRGRSNEKLFF.

The rearrangement links TRBV13 to TRBJ2-1; tentative D call: TRBD1 (6 bases). V lost 5 bases and J 7 bases, leaving 21 bases between the germline ends. Germline CDR1 and CDR2: PRHDT and FYEKMQ (reference sequence). The length of the CDR3 is 16 residues. CDR3: CASSLQRAEGGNEQFF. In nucleotides, the CDR3 is TGTGCCAGCAGCCTCCAGAGAGCGGAAGGGGGTAATGAGCAGTTCTTC.

This clonotype occurred a few times. This rearrangement joins TRBV5-1 to TRBJ1-1; maybe TRBD1 (5 bases). V was trimmed by 5 bases and J by 2 bases, leaving 13 bases between them. The germline V gene encodes CDR1 SGHRS and CDR2 YFSETQ. This CDR3 has 14 residues. CDR3 region: CASRTSTANTEAFF. CDR3 nucleotides: TGCGCCAGCAGGACATCGACAGCTAACACTGAAGCTTTCTTT.

The J gene is TRBJ1-2, the V gene TRBV5-1; D uncertain. The ends were cut back, 3 bases at V and 5 bases at J, with 11 bases in the middle. The CDR3 consists of 13 residues. Germline-derived CDR1 and CDR2 are SGHRS and YFSETQ. The CDR3 reads CASSSQVDYGYTF. The CDR3 nucleotides are TGCGCCAGCAGCTCCCAAGTGGATTATGGCTACACCTTC.

The chain links TRBV20-1 to TRBJ2-7; TRBD1 is a possible D gene (8 bases). The V end was cut by 3 bases, the J end by 0 bases, with 15 bases between. Germline assignment: CDR1 DFQATT and CDR2 SNEGSKA (reference sequence). The CDR3 has 15 amino acids. The CDR3 spells CSARTGEGYSYEQYF. CDR3 sequence (DNA): TGCAGTGCTAGGACAGGGGAGGGTTACTCCTACGAGCAGTACTTC.

This clonotype was counted only a few times. The V and J genes are TRBV6-2 or TRBV6-3 and TRBJ2-7; unclear D gene. Between the trimmed V and J ends, which lost 6 bases and 7 bases, there was a span of 22 bases. The length of the CDR3 is 15 residues. The germline V gene has CDR1 MNHEY and CDR2 SVGEGT. CDR3 nucleotides: TGTGCCAGCAGCCTCCAGGACGGAAGGACGAAAGAGCAGTACTTC. Amino acid sequence: CASSLQDGRTKEQYF.

This sequence joins TRBV7-9 and TRBJ2-7; 10 nucleotides match TRBD1. Germline V lookup: CDR1 SEHNR, CDR2 FQNEAQ (reference sequence). The CDR3 is 15 residues long. The J segment lost 3 bases and the V segment lost 5 bases, leaving 7 bases of the junction unmatched. CDR3 sequence reads: CASSQTGGAGYEQYF. The CDR3 DNA is TGTGCCAGCAGCCAGACAGGGGGCGCAGGCTACGAGCAGTACTTC.